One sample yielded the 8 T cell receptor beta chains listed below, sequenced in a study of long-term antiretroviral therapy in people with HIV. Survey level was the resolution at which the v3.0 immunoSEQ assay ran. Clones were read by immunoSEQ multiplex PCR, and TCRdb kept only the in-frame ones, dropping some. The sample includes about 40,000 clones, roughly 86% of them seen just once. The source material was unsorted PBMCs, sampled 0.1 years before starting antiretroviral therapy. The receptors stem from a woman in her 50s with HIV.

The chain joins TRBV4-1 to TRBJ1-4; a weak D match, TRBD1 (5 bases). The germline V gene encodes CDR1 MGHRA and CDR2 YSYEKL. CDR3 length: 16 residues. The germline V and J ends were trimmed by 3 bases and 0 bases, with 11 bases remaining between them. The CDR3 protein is CASSHGTSATNEKLFF. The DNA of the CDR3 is TGCGCCAGCAGCCACGGGACGTCTGCAACTAATGAAAAACTGTTTTTT.

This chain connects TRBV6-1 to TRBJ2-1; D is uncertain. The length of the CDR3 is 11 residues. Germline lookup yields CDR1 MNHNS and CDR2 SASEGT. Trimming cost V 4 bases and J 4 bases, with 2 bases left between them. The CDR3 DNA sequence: TGTGCCAGCAGTGTATACAATGAGCAGTTCTTC. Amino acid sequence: CASSVYNEQFF.

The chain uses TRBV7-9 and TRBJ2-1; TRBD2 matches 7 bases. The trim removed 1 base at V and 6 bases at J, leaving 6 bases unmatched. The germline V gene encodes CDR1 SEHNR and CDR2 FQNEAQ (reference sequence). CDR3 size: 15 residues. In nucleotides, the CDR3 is TGTGCCAGCAGCTTAGGCGCGGGGGATGCCAATGAGCAGTTCTTC. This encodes CASSLGAGDANEQFF.

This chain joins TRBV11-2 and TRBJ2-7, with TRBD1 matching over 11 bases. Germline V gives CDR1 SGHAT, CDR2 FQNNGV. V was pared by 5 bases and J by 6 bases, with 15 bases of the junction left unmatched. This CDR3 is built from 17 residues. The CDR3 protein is CASSPFPDGTGGVEQYF. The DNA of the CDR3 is TGTGCCAGCAGCCCCTTCCCCGATGGGACAGGGGGGGTCGAGCAGTACTTC.

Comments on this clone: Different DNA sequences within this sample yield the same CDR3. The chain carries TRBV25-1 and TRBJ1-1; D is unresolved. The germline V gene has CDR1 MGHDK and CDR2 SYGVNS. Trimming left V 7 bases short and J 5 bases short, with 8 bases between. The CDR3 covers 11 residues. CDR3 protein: CASNRGTEAFF. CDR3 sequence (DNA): TGTGCCAGCAACCGGGGTACTGAAGCTTTCTTT.

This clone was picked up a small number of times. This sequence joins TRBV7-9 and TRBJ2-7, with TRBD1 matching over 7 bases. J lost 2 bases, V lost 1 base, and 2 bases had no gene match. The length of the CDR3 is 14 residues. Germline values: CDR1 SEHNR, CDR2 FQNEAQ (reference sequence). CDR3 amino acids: CASSLGQGAYEQYF. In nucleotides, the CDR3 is TGTGCCAGCAGCTTAGGGCAGGGGGCCTACGAGCAGTACTTC. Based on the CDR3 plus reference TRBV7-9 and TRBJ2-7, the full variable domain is DTGVSQNPRHKITKRGQNVTFRCDPISEHNRLYWYRQTLGQGPEFLTYFQNEAQLEKSRLLSDRFSAERPKGSFSTLEIQRTEQGDSAMYLCASSLGQGAYEQYFGPGTRLTVT.

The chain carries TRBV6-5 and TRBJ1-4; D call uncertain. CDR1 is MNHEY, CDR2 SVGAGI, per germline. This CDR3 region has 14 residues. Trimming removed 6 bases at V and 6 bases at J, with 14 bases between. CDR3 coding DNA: TGTGCCAGCAGCTTGGAACCCCGGGATGAAAAACTGTTTTTT. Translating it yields CASSLEPRDEKLFF.

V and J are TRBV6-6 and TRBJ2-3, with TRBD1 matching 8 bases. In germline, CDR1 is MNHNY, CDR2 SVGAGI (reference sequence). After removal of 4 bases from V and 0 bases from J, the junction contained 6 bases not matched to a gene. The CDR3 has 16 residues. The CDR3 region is CASSSTDRESTDTQYF. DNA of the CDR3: TGTGCCAGCAGTTCTACGGACAGGGAGAGCACAGATACGCAGTATTTT.